This T cell receptor (beta chain) is from a study of chemoradiotherapy in HPV16-positive cancers (dated by TCRdb to about 2022). With respect to the entire study: Using functional T-cell assays on cells from a couple of HPV16-positive patients, the researchers defined candidate HPV-specific T-cell clones and common TCR motifs. The study asked whether T-cell immunity against the HPV oncoproteins E6 and E7 changes during chemoradiotherapy and whether it affects survival. TCR repertoires from around 80 patients with HPV-related cancers were then used to track the candidate HPV-specific TCRs and motifs.

Repertoires were sampled repeatedly over the course of chemoradiotherapy so that clonal expansion in the tumor microenvironment could be followed. Libraries were constructed by the immunoSEQ multiplex PCR assay. TCRdb re-hosts the immuneACCESS table, in-frame sequences only. Its copies lack some clones; in the studies checked, an unresolved V gene accounts for under half of them, and the cause for the rest is not known. In all, the sample holds more than 10,000 clones, and about 80% of those were seen once. About 1.4% of the sample goes to the ten largest clones. Notes on this clone: No cognate antigen has been identified for it. No base quality values were provided; no much bigger clone lies one nucleotide off.

The research as a whole found: Among HPV16-positive patients, expansion of HPV-responsive T cells during chemoradiotherapy was associated with better recurrence-free survival. Expansion of candidate HPV-specific clones and E7-related TCR motifs was observed in the tumor microenvironment during treatment, whereas no such expansion was observed for non-HPV-specific T cells. The survival association was reported for HPV16-positive patients, and the functional definition of HPV-specific T cells was derived from only a couple of HPV16-positive patients.

CDR1 and CDR2, per the germline V gene (reference sequence), are SEHNR and FQNEAQ. V is shortened by 7 bases, J by 10 bases, and the region joining them spans 22 bases. The CDR3 runs 14 amino acids, cysteine and phenylalanine included. Only CDR3 DNA is held: 42 bases, read in frame from base 1. This chain joins TRBV7-9 to TRBJ1-2, with a weak D call of TRBD1 (5 bases match). This TCR was sampled from a human donor with HPV-associated anogenital cancer. The sample was acquired from a patient who underwent chemoradiotherapy. The DNA sequence follows: TGTGCCAGCACCACGGTCAGGGTGGATTCCTCCTACACCTTC. Its protein is CASTTVRVDSSYTF. The variable domain in full, with residues beyond the CDR3 obtained from the reference TRBV7-9 and TRBJ1-2 genes, is DTGVSQNPRHKITKRGQNVTFRCDPISEHNRLYWYRQTLGQGPEFLTYFQNEAQLEKSRLLSDRFSAERPKGSFSTLEIQRTEQGDSAMYLCASTTVRVDSSYTFGSGTRLTVV.